This TCR beta chain was recorded in a study of blood T cell repertoires in COVID-19. Across the whole study: Researchers got acute and convalescent COVID-19 samples from the United States, Italy and Spain. PBMCs, B-cell-depleted T cells, or T cells were the source of the cDNA or gDNA that made up the material.

This CDR3 spans 18 amino acids. V lost 1 base and J lost 3; bases outside the gene matches: 16. CDR1 is SGHKS and CDR2 is YYEKEE in the germline V gene (reference sequence). In the authors' workflow: Nucleated cell number was recorded as an estimate derived from reference gene primer amplification. Using immunoSEQ multiplex PCR, the repertoire was profiled, and TCRdb retains in-frame clones only, with some absent. V and J calls and clone size are copied from that table; D and trimming were computed from the DNA. The data contain about 190,000 clones, 82% of them singletons. V gene TRBV5-5 combines with J gene TRBJ2-7; TRBD1 matches 7 bases. The specimen was peripheral blood. This receptor was identified in a woman aged 55-70 years with COVID-19, enrolled during active disease. The CDR3 DNA follows: TGTGCCAGCAGCTTGAGGGACAGTCTAGGGGGATGGGTCTACGAGCAGTACTTC. It is translated as CASSLRDSLGGWVYEQYF.